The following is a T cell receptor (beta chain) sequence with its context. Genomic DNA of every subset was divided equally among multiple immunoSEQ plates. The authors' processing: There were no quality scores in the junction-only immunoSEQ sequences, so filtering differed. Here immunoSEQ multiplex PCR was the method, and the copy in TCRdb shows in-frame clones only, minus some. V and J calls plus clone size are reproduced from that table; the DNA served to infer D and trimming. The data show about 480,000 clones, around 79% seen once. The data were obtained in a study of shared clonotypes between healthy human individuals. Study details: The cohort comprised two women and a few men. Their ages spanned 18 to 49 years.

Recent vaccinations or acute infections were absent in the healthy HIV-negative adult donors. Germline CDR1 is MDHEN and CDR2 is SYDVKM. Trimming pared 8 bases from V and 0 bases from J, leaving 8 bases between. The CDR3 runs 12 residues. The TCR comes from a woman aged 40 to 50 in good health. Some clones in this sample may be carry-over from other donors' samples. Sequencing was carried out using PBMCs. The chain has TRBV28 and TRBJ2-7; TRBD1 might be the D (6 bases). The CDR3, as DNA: TGTGCCAGCCAGGGGACCTCCTACGAGCAGTACTTC. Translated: CASQGTSYEQYF.